Following are 32 T cell receptor beta chains from one sample sequenced in a study of PD-L1 blockade in urothelial cancer. Time point here: peripheral blood 6 weeks after treatment start. Sequenced by immunoSEQ multiplex PCR; TCRdb stores in-frame clones only, minus some. Counted here are around 69,000 clones, approximately 90% occurring once; the ten biggest clones make up approximately 0.89%. The input for sequencing was PBMCs, taken around atezolizumab (anti-PD-L1) treatment. These receptors were taken from a woman at least 80 years old with urothelial cancer.

The genes are TRBV9 and TRBJ2-1, with 11 bases aligning to TRBD2. Germline-derived CDR1 and CDR2 are SGDLS and YYNGEE. The CDR3 is 20 residues long. The ends lost 4 bases at V and 4 bases at J; junction bases unmatched: 19. CDR3 amino acids: CASSIRDSEILAGAYNEQFF. Written as DNA, the CDR3 is TGTGCCAGCAGCATTCGGGACAGCGAGATACTAGCGGGAGCTTACAATGAGCAGTTCTTC.

The chain couples TRBV28 to TRBJ2-3, with a weak D call TRBD2 (6 bases). The germline V gene encodes CDR1 MDHEN and CDR2 SYDVKM. The CDR3 is 13 amino acids. Trimming shortened V by 5 bases and J by 3 bases, and 9 bases separated the two germline ends. CDR3 sequence (DNA): TGTGCCAGCAGTCGGACTATTACAGATACGCAGTATTTT. It translates to CASSRTITDTQYF.

Only a few counts were recorded for this clone. This sequence joins TRBV9 and TRBJ2-3, with TRBD2 identical over 13 bases. CDR1 is SGDLS and CDR2 is YYNGEE in the germline V gene. V was pared by 4 bases and J by 5 bases, with 16 bases of the junction left unmatched. The CDR3 runs 19 residues. The chain's CDR3 is CASSSRLAGGGGFEDTQYF. The CDR3 region has the DNA TGTGCCAGCAGCTCGCGACTAGCGGGAGGAGGGGGTTTTGAAGATACGCAGTATTTT.

The chain employs TRBV28 and TRBJ1-2; maybe TRBD1 (5 bases). Looked up from germline, CDR1 is MDHEN and CDR2 is SYDVKM. This CDR3 spans 15 amino acids. V gave up 6 bases and J gave up 5 bases, with 19 bases separating them. CDR3 amino acids: CASRPPTSGLYGYTF. As DNA, the CDR3 is TGTGCCAGCAGGCCTCCAACCTCGGGACTATATGGCTACACCTTC.

V usage is TRBV6-4 and J usage is TRBJ2-2; tentative D call: TRBD2 (6 bases). The CDR3 has 15 residues. The V and J ends lost 0 bases and 7 bases respectively, with 12 bases between them. CDR1 and CDR2 (germline): MRHNA, SNTAGT. The CDR3 spells CASSDSGGVGGELFF. In DNA form, the CDR3 reads TGTGCCAGCAGTGACTCTGGCGGGGTTGGCGGGGAGCTGTTTTTT.

This rearrangement joins TRBV19 to TRBJ2-7, with D possibly TRBD2 on 6 matching bases. Germline CDR1 reads LNHDA; CDR2 reads SQIVND (reference sequence). The CDR3 is 13 residues long. V lost 4 bases and J lost 3, with 10 bases in between. The CDR3 is CASSSSGLYEQYF. The CDR3, as DNA: TGTGCCAGTAGTAGTAGCGGCCTCTACGAGCAGTACTTC.

This clone appeared a single time. V is TRBV28 and J is TRBJ1-5, with D possibly TRBD1 on 6 matching bases. The CDR3 totals 14 residues. The V gene's germline CDR1 is MDHEN and CDR2 SYDVKM. V gave up 7 bases and J gave up 3 bases, with 13 bases separating them. The CDR3 here is CASISTGLNQPQHF. The DNA of the CDR3 is TGTGCCAGCATCTCAACAGGGCTCAATCAGCCCCAGCATTTT.

The table lists this clone with a few counts. The rearrangement uses TRBV5-4 and TRBJ2-7, with 14 bases fitting TRBD2. CDR3 size: 15 residues. V trimming: 5 bases; J trimming: 8 bases; junction bases outside the gene matches: 9. Germline lookup yields CDR1 SGHNT and CDR2 YYREEE (reference sequence). This chain's CDR3 is CASSFPGLAGAKQYF. The CDR3 DNA reads as TGTGCCAGCAGTTTCCCGGGACTAGCGGGAGCTAAGCAGTACTTC.

A single count supports this clone. V is TRBV18 and J is TRBJ1-2, with TRBD1 matching over 7 bases. The CDR3 spans 15 residues. V shed 2 bases and J 1 base; nucleotides not matched to a gene: 4. The germline V gene encodes CDR1 KGHSH and CDR2 LQKENI. The CDR3 is CASSPGQEINYGYTF. Written as DNA, the CDR3 is TGTGCCAGCTCACCAGGACAGGAGATTAACTATGGCTACACCTTC.

This chain connects TRBV27 to TRBJ1-2, with D perhaps matching TRBD1 (5 bases). The V end was cut by 0 bases, the J end by 5 bases, with 10 bases between. The length of the CDR3 is 14 residues. CDR1 MNHEY and CDR2 SMNVEV come from the germline V gene (reference sequence). The CDR3: CASSLSRQSYGYTF. DNA for the CDR3: TGTGCCAGCAGTTTATCCCGACAGTCGTATGGCTACACCTTC.

This chain joins TRBV9 and TRBJ2-3; TRBD2 is a possible D gene (5 bases). Germline CDR1 reads SGDLS; CDR2 reads YYNGEE. The CDR3 is 14 residues long. Trimming pared 0 bases from V and 5 bases from J, leaving 10 bases between. CDR3 in amino acids: CASSVDLRGDTQYF. CDR3 nucleotides: TGTGCCAGCAGCGTAGATCTTCGGGGAGATACGCAGTATTTT.

This sequence joins TRBV5-6 and TRBJ2-2; possible D gene TRBD2, 6 bases. The CDR3 has 16 residues. V lost 2 bases and J lost 0, with 11 bases in between. The germline V gene has CDR1 SGHDT and CDR2 YYEEEE. The CDR3 reads CASSLGLATNTGELFF. As DNA, the CDR3 is TGTGCCAGCAGCTTAGGGCTAGCGACGAACACCGGGGAGCTGTTTTTT. Combining the CDR3 with reference TRBV5-6 and TRBJ2-2 gives the whole variable domain DAGVTQSPTHLIKTRGQQVTLRCSPKSGHDTVSWYQQALGQGPQFIFQYYEEEERQRGNFPDRFSGHQFPNYSSELNVNALLLGDSALYLCASSLGLATNTGELFFGEGSRLTVL.

This clone was seen only once. The genes are TRBV5-4 and TRBJ2-7, with D possibly being TRBD1 (6 bases). The V gene's germline CDR1 is SGHNT and CDR2 YYREEE (reference sequence). The V end lost 4 bases, the J end lost 1 base, and 12 bases lay between the germline ends. The CDR3 has 14 amino acids. The CDR3 sequence is CASSRTASSYEQYF. Here the CDR3 DNA reads TGTGCCAGCAGCCGGACAGCCAGTTCCTACGAGCAGTACTTC.

CDR3: CASSLDPRTPYGYTF. In nucleotides, the CDR3 is TGTGCCAGCAGCTTAGACCCGCGGACACCCTATGGCTACACCTTC. V and J are TRBV11-2 and TRBJ1-2, with D possibly being TRBD1 (5 bases). Trimming removed 0 bases from V and 4 bases from J, with 12 bases in between. Germline CDR1 SGHAT, CDR2 FQNNGV. This CDR3 contains 15 residues.

This chain links TRBV30 with TRBJ1-1, with TRBD1 as a possible D gene (5 bases). The germline V and J ends were trimmed by 5 bases and 5 bases, with 21 bases remaining between them. This CDR3 region has 15 residues. The V gene's germline CDR1 is GTSNPN and CDR2 SVGIG (reference sequence). Here the CDR3 reads CAWGKTDSIETEAFF. Written as DNA, the CDR3 is TGTGCCTGGGGAAAAACCGACAGCATTGAGACTGAAGCTTTCTTT.

The chain has TRBV7-2 and TRBJ2-3, with 8 positions matching TRBD2. With 5 bases clipped from V and 2 bases from J, the junction kept 9 bases outside the gene matches. Germline CDR1 is SGHTA and CDR2 is FQGNSA. The CDR3 is 16 amino acids. The CDR3 loop reads CASSQQLAALTDTQYF. DNA of the CDR3: TGTGCCAGCAGCCAACAACTAGCGGCCCTCACAGATACGCAGTATTTT.

The chain recombines TRBV30 with TRBJ2-1; 8 nucleotides align to TRBD2. CDR3 length: 15 residues. V lost 1 base and J lost 3; bases outside the gene matches: 5. The germline CDR1 and CDR2 sequences are GTSNPN and SVGIG (reference sequence). Here the CDR3 reads CAWSAGLGFYNEQFF. The DNA of the CDR3 is TGTGCCTGGAGTGCGGGACTAGGGTTCTACAATGAGCAGTTCTTC.

This rearrangement joins TRBV5-1 to TRBJ2-3; possibly TRBD1 for D (5 bases). CDR3 length: 16 amino acids. Trimming removed 0 bases at V and 2 bases at J, with 13 bases between. The germline gives CDR1 SGHRS, CDR2 YFSETQ. CDR3 sequence (DNA): TGCGCCAGCAGCTTGGACAGGTCCAGCACCACAGATACGCAGTATTTT. This translates into CASSLDRSSTTDTQYF. The full variable domain, rest sourced from reference TRBV5-1 and TRBJ2-3, is KAGVTQTPRYLIKTRGQQVTLSCSPISGHRSVSWYQQTPGQGLQFLFEYFSETQRNKGNFPGRFSGRQFSNSRSEMNVSTLELGDSALYLCASSLDRSSTTDTQYFGPGTRLTVL.

The chain joins TRBV28 to TRBJ2-1; 12 bases fit TRBD2. This CDR3 has 15 amino acids. Germline V lookup: CDR1 MDHEN, CDR2 SYDVKM. The trim removed 7 bases at V and 7 bases at J, leaving 8 bases unmatched. The CDR3 is CASTTGTSGSNEQFF. DNA for the CDR3: TGTGCCAGCACTACCGGGACTAGCGGGTCTAATGAGCAGTTCTTC. The full variable domain, in which reference TRBV28 and TRBJ2-1 provide the parts outside the CDR3, is DVKVTQSSRYLVKRTGEKVFLECVQDMDHENMFWYRQDPGLGLRLIYFSYDVKMKEKGDIPEGYSVSREKKERFSLILESASTNQTSMYLCASTTGTSGSNEQFFGPGTRLTVL.

The chain recombines TRBV19 with TRBJ2-3; TRBD2 matches 8 bases. CDR3 length: 15 amino acids. Trimming took 4 bases from V and 3 from J; bases not matched to a gene: 6. Germline V gene lookup returns CDR1 LNHDA and CDR2 SQIVND (reference sequence). The CDR3 nucleotides read TGTGCCAGTAGTAACGGGGGACTAGATACAGATACGCAGTATTTT. Its protein is CASSNGGLDTDTQYF.

The rearrangement joins TRBV6-5 to TRBJ2-3; D gene ambiguous. Trimming took off 2 bases at V and 0 bases at J, with 9 bases between the two ends. Germline lookup yields CDR1 MNHEY and CDR2 SVGAGI. The CDR3 sequence is 15 residues long. The CDR3 nucleotides read TGTGCCAGCAGTTACGAGGAGCCTAGCACAGATACGCAGTATTTT. Residues: CASSYEEPSTDTQYF.

The rearrangement uses TRBV11-2 and TRBJ1-1; 8 bases fit TRBD1. Unmatched junction bases numbered 6, after V lost 5 bases and J lost 7 bases. CDR3 length: 13 amino acids. Per germline, CDR1 SGHAT and CDR2 FQNNGV. DNA for the CDR3: TGTGCCAGCAGCCCCGGACAGGGTAATGAAGCTTTCTTT. Its translation: CASSPGQGNEAFF.

V is TRBV18 and J is TRBJ1-4; maybe TRBD1 (6 bases). The CDR3 covers 17 residues. Germline lookup yields CDR1 KGHSH and CDR2 LQKENI. The V gene lost 2 bases and the J gene lost 3 bases, with 16 bases spanning the gap. The CDR3 loop is CASSPGRGGASNEKLFF. The CDR3 region has the DNA TGTGCCAGCTCACCAGGACGAGGGGGAGCTTCTAATGAAAAACTGTTTTTT. The variable domain in full, with the rest retrieved from reference TRBV18 and TRBJ1-4, is NAGVMQNPRHLVRRRGQEARLRCSPMKGHSHVYWYRQLPEEGLKFMVYLQKENIIDESGMPKERFSAEFPKEGPSILRIQQVVRGDSAAYFCASSPGRGGASNEKLFFGSGTQLSVL.

The J gene is TRBJ2-7, the V gene TRBV6-1; weak D call: TRBD1 (5 bases). This CDR3 has 11 residues. Germline V gene lookup returns CDR1 MNHNS and CDR2 SASEGT. Trimming cost V 8 bases and J 0 bases, with 5 bases left between them. CDR3 sequence reads: CASDSSYEQYF. DNA of the CDR3: TGTGCCAGCGACAGCTCCTACGAGCAGTACTTC.

The CDR3 protein is CASSLSQINNEQFF. The CDR3 nucleotides read TGTGCCAGCAGTTTATCCCAGATTAACAATGAGCAGTTCTTC. The rearrangement links TRBV27 to TRBJ2-1; D remains unclear. The CDR3 totals 14 residues. The V end was cut by 0 bases, the J end by 5 bases, with 8 bases between. Germline CDR1 and CDR2: MNHEY and SMNVEV (reference sequence).

The chain carries TRBV28 and TRBJ2-7; tentatively, D is TRBD1 (6 bases). CDR1 MDHEN and CDR2 SYDVKM come from the germline V gene. The CDR3 extends over 12 amino acids. With 5 bases removed from V and 4 bases from J, the gap between germline ends came to 9 bases. This chain's CDR3 is CASSQGKYEQYF. The DNA of the CDR3 is TGTGCCAGCAGTCAGGGGAAGTACGAGCAGTACTTC. The full variable domain, completed using reference TRBV28 and TRBJ2-7, is DVKVTQSSRYLVKRTGEKVFLECVQDMDHENMFWYRQDPGLGLRLIYFSYDVKMKEKGDIPEGYSVSREKKERFSLILESASTNQTSMYLCASSQGKYEQYFGPGTRLTVT.

This chain uses TRBV28 with TRBJ2-7; TRBD2 agrees at 9 bases. Germline V gene data show CDR1 as MDHEN and CDR2 as SYDVKM. The CDR3 extends over 16 amino acids. The V segment lost 4 bases and the J segment 3 bases; nucleotides outside the gene matches: 10. CDR3 nucleotide sequence: TGTGCCAGCAGTTGGTCTAGCGGGAAGGGAGGCTACGAGCAGTACTTC. Its protein product is CASSWSSGKGGYEQYF.

The V call is TRBV9, the J call TRBJ2-1, with 7 bases that match TRBD1. The CDR3 sequence is 18 residues long. Trimming at V came to 4 bases and at J to 1 base, leaving 14 bases not matched to a gene. CDR1 and CDR2 from the germline V gene are SGDLS and YYNGEE. CDR3 region: CASSPLVGGNPSYNEQFF. CDR3 DNA: TGTGCCAGCAGCCCCCTAGTAGGGGGCAATCCGTCCTACAATGAGCAGTTCTTC.

The chain employs TRBV2 and TRBJ1-5; 8 bases are a match to TRBD1. Germline CDR1 is SNHLY and CDR2 is FYNNEI. The ends lost 6 bases at V and 4 bases at J; junction bases unmatched: 5. The CDR3 runs 14 residues. CDR3 bases: TGTGCCAGCAGCCAGACAGGGGCAAATCAGCCCCAGCATTTT. Translating gives CASSQTGANQPQHF.

V and J are TRBV7-6 and TRBJ2-7; D is perhaps TRBD2 (5 bases). Germline V gene data show CDR1 as SGHVS and CDR2 as FNYEAQ. V shed 5 bases and J shed 5 bases, with 16 bases lying between them. The CDR3 sequence is 14 residues long. The CDR3: CASSPSVPGNEQYF. The CDR3 coding sequence is TGTGCCAGCAGCCCCTCCGTCCCGGGGAACGAGCAGTACTTC.

This clone is a singleton in its sample. The CDR3 nucleotides read TGTGCCAGCAGCTTTGGGCAGGGGATAGGCAATCAGCCCCAGCATTTT. Residues: CASSFGQGIGNQPQHF. This chain uses TRBV7-9 with TRBJ1-5, with D possibly matching TRBD1 (6 bases). Trimming pared 3 bases from V and 2 bases from J, leaving 14 bases between. Germline V gives CDR1 SEHNR, CDR2 FQNEAQ (reference sequence). The CDR3 is 16 residues long.

This clone was seen once. This chain links TRBV15 with TRBJ1-5; D possibly corresponds to TRBD1 (5 bases). From germline, CDR1 is LNHNV and CDR2 YYDKDF (reference sequence). V was cut by 2 bases and J by 3 bases, with 8 bases left in between. The CDR3 sequence is 14 residues long. DNA for the CDR3: TGTGCCACCAGCAGACAGGGACTCAATCAGCCCCAGCATTTT. This codes for CATSRQGLNQPQHF.